Presented here are 20 T cell receptor beta chains from one specimen sequenced in a study of beta chain features in type 1 diabetes. The isolated RNA, all of it, was reverse transcribed, so expressed TCRB transcripts were what got sequenced. Using immunoSEQ multiplex PCR, the repertoire was profiled, and TCRdb retains in-frame clones only, with some absent. This sample carries 350,000 to 450,000 clones, approximately 15% of them seen once, and the ten largest clones take about 0.034%. Sequencing was done on a sample of naive CD4+ T cells from blood. The receptors derive from a man aged 30 to 45 in good health.

The table lists this clone with a few counts. The chain joins TRBV21-1 to TRBJ2-2; TRBD2 was called by the table and not checked on the DNA. TRBV21-1 is listed as a pseudogene. The CDR3 spans 14 residues. CDR3 DNA sequence: TGTGCCAGCACCAGAAAACCAGAGGTTGGGGAGCTGTTTTTT. Its translation: CASTRKPEVGELFF.

The sample holds a few counts of this clone. The same CDR3 is also encoded by other DNA sequences in this sample. J is TRBJ2-3 and V is TRBV2, with D perhaps TRBD1 (5 bases). Germline V CDR1 and CDR2: SNHLY, FYNNEI. This CDR3 is built from 12 residues. Trimming cost V 4 bases and J 3 bases, with 5 bases left between them. The CDR3 protein is CASSAGTDTQYF. For the CDR3, the DNA is TGTGCCAGCAGTGCAGGGACAGATACGCAGTATTTT.

The V call is TRBV5-6, the J call TRBJ2-7; tentatively, D is TRBD2 (6 bases). The CDR3 sequence is 15 residues long. Trimming took 4 bases from V and 2 from J, leaving 16 bases between them. Germline V gives CDR1 SGHDT, CDR2 YYEEEE. The CDR3 coding sequence is TGTGCCAGCAGCCCTCTCGGGAGAGACCCCTACGAGCAGTACGTC. It is translated as CASSPLGRDPYEQYV.

This clone was detected a few times. The chain employs TRBV27 and TRBJ2-5; the D gene is possibly TRBD2 (5 bases). This CDR3 is 12 amino acids long. Germline V lookup: CDR1 MNHEY, CDR2 SMNVEV (reference sequence). The CDR3, as DNA: TGTGCTGTTCGGACTCCTAAAGAGACCCAGTACTTC. This codes for CAVRTPKETQYF.

In this sample, this clone turned up a few times. The gene calls are TRBV30 and TRBJ1-1; D is ambiguous. CDR1 is GTSNPN and CDR2 is SVGIG in the germline V gene (reference sequence). Deletions cut 3 bases from V and 1 base from J, with 6 bases between. The CDR3 loop spans 12 amino acids. The CDR3 nucleotides read TGTGCCTGGAGCGGGGAGAACACTGAAGCTTTCTTT. This translates into CAWSGENTEAFF.

This clone was seen only a few times. This CDR3 is CASSQDRGEETQYF. The CDR3 nucleotides are TGTGCCAGCAGCCAGGACAGGGGAGAAGAGACCCAGTACTTC. The chain combines TRBV7-2 with TRBJ2-5; 9 positions match TRBD1. The germline gives CDR1 SGHTA, CDR2 FQGNSA. The CDR3 contains 14 residues. V was clipped by 5 bases and J by 3 bases; unmatched bases: 4.

The chain employs TRBV7-2 and TRBJ2-5; D not certain. The length of the CDR3 is 13 residues. V lost 5 bases, J lost 5 bases, and 12 bases lay in between. CDR1 SGHTA and CDR2 FQGNSA come from the germline V gene. The CDR3 nucleotides are TGTGCCAGCAGCAAAGGACGGGCGGAGACCCAGTACTTC. Translating it yields CASSKGRAETQYF.

This clone came up a few times. This chain uses TRBV10-3 with TRBJ2-6; D remains ambiguous. V lost 4 bases and J lost 0, with 4 bases in between. Per germline, CDR1 ENHRY and CDR2 SYGVKD. This CDR3 is built from 14 residues. In nucleotides, the CDR3 is TGTGCCATCAGTGCCGTCTCTGGGGCCAACGTCCTGACTTTC. It translates to CAISAVSGANVLTF.

The chain combines TRBV19 with TRBJ2-1; no definite D call. The V end lost 7 bases, the J end lost 7 bases, and 8 bases lay between the germline ends. Germline V CDR1 and CDR2: LNHDA, SQIVND (reference sequence). The CDR3 loop spans 11 amino acids. The CDR3, as DNA: TGTGCCAGTACCCTAGAAAATGAGCAGTTCTTC. Protein product: CASTLENEQFF. Using reference TRBV19 and TRBJ2-1 for the parts outside the CDR3, the full variable domain is DGGITQSPKYLFRKEGQNVTLSCEQNLNHDAMYWYRQDPGQGLRLIYYSQIVNDFQKGDIAEGYSVSREKKESFPLTVTSAQKNPTAFYLCASTLENEQFFGPGTRLTVL.

In its sample, this clone was seen a few times. This chain connects TRBV7-9 to TRBJ2-5; possibly TRBD2 for D (6 bases). The ends were cut back, 2 bases at V and 1 base at J, with 14 bases in the middle. In germline, CDR1 is SEHNR, CDR2 FQNEAQ (reference sequence). CDR3 size: 16 residues. CDR3 protein: CASSLMRGSGQETQYF. In DNA form, the CDR3 reads TGTGCCAGCAGCTTAATGCGAGGTAGCGGCCAAGAGACCCAGTACTTC.

The rearrangement links TRBV5-1 to TRBJ2-6, with D perhaps TRBD1 (5 bases). Between the trimmed V and J ends, which lost 5 bases and 2 bases, there was a span of 8 bases. The CDR3 extends over 14 amino acids. Germline V gene data show CDR1 as SGHRS and CDR2 as YFSETQ. The CDR3 protein is CASSTGTGANVLTF. Written as DNA, the CDR3 is TGCGCCAGCAGTACAGGAACTGGGGCCAACGTCCTGACTTTC. The complete variable domain, with remaining parts taken from reference TRBV5-1 and TRBJ2-6, reads KAGVTQTPRYLIKTRGQQVTLSCSPISGHRSVSWYQQTPGQGLQFLFEYFSETQRNKGNFPGRFSGRQFSNSRSEMNVSTLELGDSALYLCASSTGTGANVLTFGAGSRLTVL.

This clone occurred a few times. V and J are TRBV11-2 and TRBJ1-1; no reliable D call. V lost 5 bases and J lost 0, with 13 bases in between. CDR1 and CDR2 from the germline V gene are SGHAT and FQNNGV. CDR3 size: 15 residues. CDR3 sequence: CASSPRNHLNTEAFF. CDR3 sequence (DNA): TGTGCCAGCAGCCCCCGAAACCATCTGAACACTGAAGCTTTCTTT. Filled out from reference TRBV11-2 and TRBJ1-1, the complete variable domain reads EAGVAQSPRYKIIEKRQSVAFWCNPISGHATLYWYQQILGQGPKLLIQFQNNGVVDDSQLPKDRFSAERLKGVDSTLKIQPAKLEDSAVYLCASSPRNHLNTEAFFGQGTRLTVV.

This clone was seen a handful of times. In DNA form, the CDR3 reads TGTGCCAGCAGTTTTTTGCGGGGGGAGACCCAGTACTTC. It encodes CASSFLRGETQYF. The gene calls are TRBV27 and TRBJ2-5; 7 nucleotides align to TRBD2. The CDR3 spans 13 residues. V dropped 3 bases and J dropped 5; count of bases not matched to a gene: 3. Germline-derived CDR1 and CDR2 are MNHEY and SMNVEV (reference sequence).

This clone was picked up a small number of times. The V and J genes are TRBV10-3 and TRBJ2-1, with TRBD1 matching 7 bases. Trimming took 4 bases from V and 4 from J; bases not matched to a gene: 7. The germline CDR1 and CDR2 sequences are ENHRY and SYGVKD. The CDR3 is 15 residues long. CDR3 region: CAISAGTETYNEQFF. In DNA, the CDR3 is TGTGCCATCAGTGCCGGGACAGAAACATACAATGAGCAGTTCTTC.

The chain uses TRBV5-1 and TRBJ2-1; D remains unclear. V gave up 3 bases and J gave up 5 bases, with 3 bases separating them. The length of the CDR3 is 11 residues. Per germline, CDR1 SGHRS and CDR2 YFSETQ. Here the CDR3 reads CASSSHNEQFF. CDR3 bases: TGCGCCAGCAGCTCTCACAATGAGCAGTTCTTC.

The V and J genes are TRBV10-3 and TRBJ1-2; maybe TRBD1 (6 bases). Between the trimmed V and J ends, which lost 5 bases and 4 bases, there was a span of 23 bases. The CDR3 totals 17 residues. Germline CDR1 is ENHRY and CDR2 is SYGVKD. The CDR3 reads CAISKSPQPGQSYGYTF. In DNA, the CDR3 is TGTGCCATCAGTAAATCGCCCCAACCGGGACAAAGCTATGGCTACACCTTC.

The chain has TRBV15 and TRBJ1-2; D is undetermined. Trimming left V 0 bases short and J 4 bases short, with 9 bases between. The germline V gene has CDR1 LNHNV and CDR2 YYDKDF (reference sequence). The CDR3 extends over 14 amino acids. CDR3 nucleotides: TGTGCCACCAGCAGAGATCGGGAGGGCTATGGCTACACCTTC. Its protein product is CATSRDREGYGYTF. Full variable domain (remainder filled in from reference TRBV15 and TRBJ1-2): DAMVIQNPRYQVTQFGKPVTLSCSQTLNHNVMYWYQQKSSQAPKLLFHYYDKDFNNEADTPDNFQSRRPNTSFCFLDIRSPGLGDTAMYLCATSRDREGYGYTFGSGTRLTVV.

In this sample, this clone turned up a few times. This rearrangement joins TRBV30 to TRBJ1-2; D remains ambiguous. This CDR3 region has 11 residues. The V end was cut by 0 bases, the J end by 8 bases, with 7 bases between. Germline-derived CDR1 and CDR2 are GTSNPN and SVGIG (reference sequence). The DNA of the CDR3 is TGTGCCTGGAGTGTACTCCAGGGCTACACCTTC. It yields the protein CAWSVLQGYTF.

The table lists this clone with a few counts. The gene calls are TRBV11-2 and TRBJ2-2; 10 bases are a match to TRBD2. Germline V lookup: CDR1 SGHAT, CDR2 FQNNGV. CDR3 length: 16 residues. V shed 5 bases and J 7 bases; nucleotides not matched to a gene: 10. The CDR3 nucleotides are TGTGCCAGCAGCACAGCGGGAGGGCCTTTATTCGGGGAGCTGTTTTTT. This translates into CASSTAGGPLFGELFF. Together with reference TRBV11-2 and TRBJ2-2, the CDR3 gives the full variable domain: EAGVAQSPRYKIIEKRQSVAFWCNPISGHATLYWYQQILGQGPKLLIQFQNNGVVDDSQLPKDRFSAERLKGVDSTLKIQPAKLEDSAVYLCASSTAGGPLFGELFFGEGSRLTVL.

The chain links TRBV29-1 to TRBJ2-2, with TRBD2 matching over 7 bases. The length of the CDR3 is 13 residues. V trimming: 7 bases; J trimming: 2 bases; junction bases outside the gene matches: 4. The germline CDR1 and CDR2 sequences are SQVTM and ANQGSEA. The CDR3 region has the DNA TGCAGCGGAGAGCGGGAAAACACCGGGGAGCTGTTTTTT. It codes for CSGERENTGELFF.